The clone carrying this T cell receptor beta chain was observed at least ten times. Its antigen is currently unknown. This record comes from a study of response to subunit inactivated influenza vaccine. The V gene's germline CDR1 is DFQATT and CDR2 SNEGSKA (reference sequence). The CDR3 consists of 15 residues. V trimming: 0 bases; J trimming: 4 bases; junction bases outside the gene matches: 5. Using its own MiXCR run on the RT-PCR reads, TCRdb lists one record per CDR3 protein. The table lists about 700,000 distinct CDR3 sequences, approximately 15% of them singletons. Study conclusions and caveats: Few new T cells, the authors suggested, are recruited by each seasonal influenza vaccination.

Specimen: PBMCs from blood, collected around two weeks before vaccination. The V call is TRBV20-1, the J call TRBJ2-1; 8 positions agree with TRBD2. This receptor was identified in a man aged 45-60 years who received an inactivated influenza vaccine. The CDR3 here is CSARDLTSGYNEQFF. For the CDR3, the DNA is TGCAGTGCTAGAGACCTTACTAGCGGATACAATGAGCAGTTCTTC.